A single count supports the clone carrying this T cell receptor beta chain. The data stem from a study of blood T cell repertoires in COVID-19. Study-wide background: There were acute and convalescent COVID-19 samples, and they came from the United States, Italy and Spain. Sample material is recorded as cDNA or gDNA derived from T cells, B-cell-depleted T cells, or PBMCs.

Authors' processing steps: Reference gene primer amplification in the assay estimated nucleated cell counts. Clones were sequenced by immunoSEQ multiplex PCR, and TCRdb holds only the in-frame ones, with some missing. V and J calls and clone size are those listed in that table; D and trimming were worked out from the DNA. The sample lists about 74,000 clones, over 75% occurring once. V shed 2 bases and J shed 0 bases, with 11 bases lying between them. This CDR3 is 16 amino acids long. Germline V gives CDR1 SGHAT, CDR2 FQNNGV. J is TRBJ1-3 and V is TRBV11-2, with D uncertain. This sequence was found in a man between 65 and 79 years old with active or convalescent COVID-19. Sequencing used peripheral blood. Here the CDR3 reads CASSLFSVDSGNTIYF. The CDR3 nucleotides are TGTGCCAGCAGCTTATTTTCGGTAGACTCTGGAAACACCATATATTTT.